This is a list of T cell receptor beta chains from one sample in a study of T cells in Graves' hyperthyroidism and ophthalmopathy. Each CDR3 protein gets one entry after TCRdb re-called the multiplex PCR reads with MiXCR. The repertoire holds 300,000 to 450,000 distinct CDR3 sequences, with about 14% as singletons. Sequencing used blood. These receptors all stem from a woman aged 25 to 39 with Graves' ophthalmopathy. Each CDR3 is given with its conserved first and last residue. The D gene is left open where the match is weak. The size of a clone is reported for some rows only, either as once, few or many, or as a class for expanded clones.

>many|TRBJ2-5|-|TRBV12-3/TRBV12-4
CASSPLSETQYF
TGTGCCAGCAGCCCATTATCCGAGACCCAGTACTTC
>-|TRBJ2-5|TRBD2|TRBV20-1
CGARDVTSGGGLLAQYF
TGCGGTGCTAGAGATGTGACTAGCGGGGGGGGTTTGCTTGCCCAGTACTTC
>-|TRBJ1-6|-|TRBV30
CAWTLGARGSPLHF
TGTGCCTGGACCCTGGGGGCCAGGGGTTCACCCCTCCACTTT
>few|TRBJ1-2|-|TRBV24-1
CATSDLMEGGYTF
TGTGCCACCAGTGATTTGATGGAAGGGGGCTACACCTTC
>many|TRBJ1-2|-|TRBV7-9
CASSAITDRNGYTF
TGTGCCAGCAGCGCGATAACCGACAGAAATGGCTACACCTTC
>many|TRBJ2-3|-|TRBV30
CAWKTTDTQYF
TGTGCCTGGAAGACGACAGATACGCAGTATTTT
>many|TRBJ2-1|-|TRBV20-1
CSATGGTGSEQFF
TGCAGTGCTACCGGGGGCACCGGCAGTGAGCAGTTCTTC
>-|TRBJ1-1|-|TRBV6-1
CATYVLGGQLNTEAFF
TGTGCCACCTACGTCCTGGGAGGCCAGTTGAACACTGAAGCTTTCTTT
>many|TRBJ2-3|TRBD1|TRBV27
CASRDPGQGGTDTQYF
TGTGCCAGCAGGGATCCGGGACAGGGGGGCACAGATACGCAGTATTTT
>many|TRBJ2-1|TRBD2|TRBV12-3/TRBV12-4
CASSLGLGGIYNEQFF
TGTGCCAGCAGTTTGGGTCTGGGGGGGATCTACAATGAGCAGTTCTTC
>many|TRBJ2-5|-|TRBV4-2
CASSQEGSETQYF
TGTGCCAGCAGCCAAGAGGGTTCAGAGACCCAGTACTTC
>many|TRBJ2-1|TRBD2|TRBV3-1
CASSQDPSGEVAGNEQFF
TGTGCCAGCAGCCAAGATCCTAGCGGGGAGGTAGCTGGAAATGAGCAGTTCTTC
>many|TRBJ2-5|-|TRBV7-2
CASSLGRGGETQYF
TGTGCCAGCAGCTTAGGAAGGGGGGGTGAGACCCAGTACTTC
>many|TRBJ1-4|-|TRBV30
CAWRIQKELFF
TGTGCCTGGAGGATACAAAAAGAACTGTTTTTT
>-|TRBJ1-1|TRBD1|TRBV3-1
CASGTGAFMNTEAFF
TGTGCCAGCGGGACAGGGGCCTTCATGAACACTGAAGCTTTCTTT
>-|TRBJ1-3|-|TRBV6-1
CASSEVGHSPGNTIYF
TGTGCCAGCAGTGAGGTGGGACACAGCCCTGGAAACACCATATATTTT
>many|TRBJ1-1|TRBD1|TRBV5-1
CASSDFRTGRMNTEAFF
TGCGCCAGCAGCGACTTCCGGACAGGGCGCATGAACACTGAAGCTTTCTTT
>-|TRBJ2-1|TRBD2|TRBV6-1
CASSPGTSGANEQFF
TGTGCCAGCTCCCCAGGGACTAGCGGGGCCAATGAGCAGTTCTTC
>many|TRBJ1-4|-|TRBV28
CASTTDWNEKLFF
TGTGCCAGCACCACGGACTGGAATGAAAAACTGTTTTTT
>-|TRBJ2-1|-|TRBV5-5
CASSFRGSSYNEQFF
TGTGCCAGCAGCTTCCGAGGGAGCTCCTACAATGAGCAGTTCTTC
>-|TRBJ2-5|-|TRBV6-2/TRBV6-3
CASRFGTGAPREYF
-
>many|TRBJ2-3|TRBD2|TRBV6-5
CASSYGGGAPDTQYF
TGTGCCAGCAGTTACGGCGGGGGGGCACCAGATACGCAGTATTTT
>many|TRBJ2-5|-|TRBV3-1
CASSQGPTPQETQYF
TGTGCCAGCAGCCAAGGTCCTACCCCCCAAGAGACCCAGTACTTC
>few|TRBJ1-2|-|TRBV15
CATSGIYGYTF
TGTGCCACCAGCGGGATTTATGGCTACACCTTC
>-|TRBJ1-4|-|TRBV6-1
CAISPGAVEKLFF
TGTGCCATTTCGCCAGGGGCGGTTGAAAAACTGTTTTTT
>-|TRBJ2-7|TRBD1|TRBV2
CASRRDRDSSYEQYF
TGTGCCAGCAGGAGGGACAGGGATAGTTCCTACGAGCAGTACTTC
>-|TRBJ1-1|-|TRBV9
CASSVVEGFGTEAFF
TGTGCCAGCAGCGTAGTGGAGGGCTTTGGCACTGAAGCTTTCTTT
>-|TRBJ1-1|-|TRBV9
CASGPGPEAFF
TGTGCCAGCGGTCCCGGGCCTGAAGCTTTCTTT
>many|TRBJ2-5|TRBD1|TRBV28
CASSFYGTAQETQYF
TGTGCCAGCAGTTTCTACGGGACAGCGCAAGAGACCCAGTACTTC
>many|TRBJ1-6|TRBD1|TRBV28
CASSPDRAFNSPLHF
TGTGCCAGCAGTCCCGACAGGGCCTTCAATTCACCCCTCCACTTT
>many|TRBJ2-5|-|TRBV12-3/TRBV12-4
CASSLPMETQYF
TGTGCCAGCAGTTTACCCATGGAGACCCAGTACTTC
>many|TRBJ2-2|-|TRBV6-1
CASKLTRWDSFTGELFF
TGTGCCAGCAAACTCACCCGGTGGGACTCTTTCACCGGGGAGCTGTTTTTT
>many|TRBJ2-5|-|TRBV9
CASSSTQETQYF
TGTGCCAGCAGCTCCACTCAAGAGACCCAGTACTTC
>few|TRBJ2-4|-|TRBV9
CASSGQSGDIQYF
TGTGCCAGCAGCGGGCAGTCGGGGGACATTCAGTACTTC
>many|TRBJ2-7|-|TRBV5-1
CASSLEGQGAYEQYF
TGCGCCAGCAGCTTGGAGGGCCAGGGAGCCTACGAGCAGTACTTC
>many|TRBJ2-2|-|TRBV2
CASNRFYTGELFF
TGTGCCAGCAACAGGTTTTACACCGGGGAGCTGTTTTTT
>many|TRBJ1-2|TRBD1|TRBV28
CASLKAGTGGYGYTF
TGTGCCAGCTTAAAAGCCGGGACAGGCGGCTATGGCTACACCTTC
>few|TRBJ1-6|-|TRBV29-1
CSVSTTSSPLHF
TGCAGCGTCTCCACCACCAGTTCACCCCTCCACTTT